One sample yielded the 24 T cell receptor beta chains listed below, sequenced in a study of beta chain features in type 1 diabetes. Sequencing targeted expressed TCRB transcripts, as all isolated RNA had been reverse transcribed. This table comes from immunoSEQ multiplex PCR, and its TCRdb copy is limited to in-frame clones, with some not included. The sample lists hundreds of thousands of clones, 15% to 19% occurring once. The sequenced sample was naive CD4+ T cells from blood. Receptor source: a man aged 18 to 30 in good health.

J is TRBJ2-3 and V is TRBV7-2; weak D call: TRBD1 (5 bases). Per germline, CDR1 SGHTA and CDR2 FQGNSA. The V gene lost 1 base and the J gene lost 4 bases, with 9 bases spanning the gap. The CDR3 runs to 14 residues. CDR3 in amino acids: CASSLGRAPDTQYF. The CDR3, as DNA: TGTGCCAGCAGCTTAGGCAGGGCTCCAGATACGCAGTATTTT.

This clone was picked up a small number of times. J is TRBJ2-7 and V is TRBV19, with TRBD2 as a possible D gene (5 bases). V was pared by 5 bases and J by 0 bases, with 11 bases between. Germline V gene lookup returns CDR1 LNHDA and CDR2 SQIVND (reference sequence). CDR3 length: 14 residues. CDR3 nucleotides: TGTGCCAGTAGTCCCAGCGGAGACTCCTACGAGCAGTACTTC. Protein product: CASSPSGDSYEQYF.

This clone was seen only a few times. This chain's CDR3 is CASSTDNNEQFF. CDR3 bases: TGCGCCAGCAGCACGGATAACAATGAGCAGTTCTTC. This chain links TRBV5-1 with TRBJ2-1; D unclear. The ends were cut back, 4 bases at V and 5 bases at J, with 7 bases in the middle. CDR1 and CDR2 from the germline V gene are SGHRS and YFSETQ. This CDR3 has 12 residues.

This clone was picked up a small number of times. This chain connects TRBV4-3 to TRBJ2-5, with 10 positions matching TRBD1. Looked up from germline, CDR1 is LGHNA and CDR2 is YSLEER. Trimming cost V 3 bases and J 1 base; bases outside gene matches: 11. The CDR3 is 18 residues long. The CDR3 nucleotides read TGCGCCAGCAGCCAGATTCATGGGAGGACAGGGGGCCAAGAGACCCAGTACTTC. This sequence encodes CASSQIHGRTGGQETQYF.

CDR3 sequence: CASSPGTARAEAFF. The DNA of the CDR3 is TGTGCCAGCAGCCCCGGGACGGCGCGGGCTGAAGCTTTCTTT. The chain employs TRBV7-2 and TRBJ1-1, with D tentatively TRBD1 (5 bases). This CDR3 is 14 amino acids long. With 5 bases removed from V and 6 bases from J, the gap between germline ends came to 16 bases. Germline loops: CDR1 SGHTA, CDR2 FQGNSA.

This rearrangement joins TRBV6-5 to TRBJ2-1, with D unclear. From germline, CDR1 is MNHEY and CDR2 SVGAGI. The CDR3 runs 13 residues. The V and J ends lost 7 bases and 0 bases respectively, with 7 bases between them. The DNA of the CDR3 is TGTGCCAGCACCCCAAGCTCCTACAATGAGCAGTTCTTC. Translation: CASTPSSYNEQFF.

This clone was picked up a small number of times. The V and J genes are TRBV4-2 and TRBJ2-7; maybe TRBD1 (6 bases). Germline loops: CDR1 LGHNA, CDR2 YNFKEQ. The CDR3 is 17 amino acids. Trimming removed 3 bases at V and 0 bases at J, with 18 bases between. CDR3 region: CASSQAQGAGASYEQYF. The DNA of the CDR3 is TGTGCCAGCAGCCAGGCCCAAGGTGCAGGGGCCTCCTACGAGCAGTACTTC.

There are a few counts of this clone. This chain joins TRBV6-1 and TRBJ2-7, with D possibly being TRBD1 (5 bases). V was trimmed by 6 bases and J by 9 bases, leaving 18 bases between them. The germline gives CDR1 MNHNS, CDR2 SASEGT. There are 13 residues in the CDR3. The CDR3 sequence: CASRPATGLGQYF. The CDR3 bases are TGTGCCAGCAGGCCAGCCACAGGTTTGGGGCAGTACTTC.

V usage is TRBV7-2 and J usage is TRBJ1-2, with D tentatively TRBD1 (5 bases). CDR3 size: 14 residues. Trimming removed 5 bases at V and 1 base at J, with 11 bases between. CDR1 is SGHTA, CDR2 FQGNSA, per germline. The CDR3 protein is CASSPRQRNYGYTF. DNA of the CDR3: TGTGCCAGCAGCCCCAGACAGCGTAACTATGGCTACACCTTC.

This clone was found a few times. The chain carries TRBV5-1 and TRBJ2-1; 10 bases agree with TRBD2. This CDR3 has 19 amino acids. CDR1 SGHRS and CDR2 YFSETQ come from the germline V gene. V lost 4 bases to trimming and J lost 0 bases; unmatched junction nucleotides: 13. CDR3 coding DNA: TGCGCCAGCAGCCTGAAACGAGGACTAGCGGAGTCCTCCTACAATGAGCAGTTCTTC. Amino acid sequence: CASSLKRGLAESSYNEQFF.

Only a few counts were recorded for this clone. The chain couples TRBV25-1 to TRBJ2-1; 12 bases fit TRBD1. Looked up from germline, CDR1 is MGHDK and CDR2 is SYGVNS. With V trimmed by 10 bases and J by 9 bases, 7 bases remained unmatched. This CDR3 has 13 residues. CDR3 loop: CATPGQGASEQFF. The CDR3 DNA is TGTGCCACCCCGGGACAGGGGGCGAGTGAGCAGTTCTTC.

V gene TRBV7-9 combines with J gene TRBJ2-7, with D possibly matching TRBD1 (5 bases). Looked up from germline, CDR1 is SEHNR and CDR2 is FQNEAQ (reference sequence). The CDR3 contains 15 residues. V gave up 2 bases and J gave up 4 bases, with 15 bases separating them. CDR3 coding DNA: TGTGCCAGCAGCTTATCTGGCAGGGCAGGATACGAGCAGTACTTC. It specifies CASSLSGRAGYEQYF.

The chain has TRBV29-1 and TRBJ2-1; 14 bases are a match to TRBD2. Germline lookup yields CDR1 SQVTM and CDR2 ANQGSEA. V gave up 7 bases and J gave up 0 bases; unmatched junction bases: 11. CDR3 length: 18 amino acids. In DNA form, the CDR3 reads TGCAGCGGTGGGGCGGGACTAGCGGGGGTGAGCTCCTACAATGAGCAGTTCTTC. As protein: CSGGAGLAGVSSYNEQFF.

This clone was picked up many times. The chain employs TRBV23-1 and TRBJ1-1; no clear D gene. TRBV23-1 is classed as an ORF, of uncertain function. V lost 11 bases and J lost 10, with 8 bases in between. The CDR3 sequence is 8 residues long. The CDR3 DNA is TGCGCCCCCATAAGAGCTTTCTTT. Translated: CAPIRAFF.

This clone has more than one count but fewer than ten. V usage is TRBV9 and J usage is TRBJ1-1; D call uncertain. The CDR3 totals 13 residues. With 0 bases removed from V and 10 bases from J, the gap between germline ends came to 13 bases. Looked up from germline, CDR1 is SGDLS and CDR2 is YYNGEE. The CDR3 nucleotides read TGTGCCAGCAGCGTAGTCGGATCAGCGGGAGCTTTCTTT. Its translation: CASSVVGSAGAFF.

Comments on this clone: The same CDR3 also results from other DNA sequences found in this sample. The V gene is TRBV7-9, the J gene TRBJ2-3, with a possible D match to TRBD1 (6 bases). The length of the CDR3 is 14 residues. The ends were cut back, 4 bases at V and 0 bases at J, with 8 bases in the middle. Germline-derived CDR1 and CDR2 are SEHNR and FQNEAQ (reference sequence). In nucleotides, the CDR3 is TGTGCCAGCAGCTCCACAGGGAGCACAGATACGCAGTATTTT. Its translation is CASSSTGSTDTQYF.

This clone was found a few times. This chain connects TRBV15 to TRBJ2-6; possible D gene TRBD1, 5 bases. The CDR3 spans 15 residues. Trimming cost V 4 bases and J 2 bases, with 9 bases left between them. The germline gives CDR1 LNHNV, CDR2 YYDKDF (reference sequence). CDR3 sequence reads: CATSKRGPGANVLTF. In nucleotides, the CDR3 is TGTGCCACCAGCAAAAGGGGCCCTGGGGCCAACGTCCTGACTTTC.

This clone has only a few counts. In the same sample, other DNA sequences code for this CDR3. The J gene is TRBJ1-1, the V gene TRBV20-1; D gene ambiguous. Germline CDR1 DFQATT, CDR2 SNEGSKA (reference sequence). This CDR3 comprises 11 residues. V was cut by 6 bases and J by 1 base, with 6 bases left in between. CDR3 loop: CSASGNTEAFF. The CDR3 DNA sequence: TGCAGTGCCTCGGGGAACACTGAAGCTTTCTTT.

The rearrangement links TRBV7-3 to TRBJ2-3; 10 nucleotides align to TRBD2. With V trimmed by 2 bases and J by 5 bases, 10 bases remained unmatched. The CDR3 extends over 17 amino acids. Germline assignment: CDR1 SGHTA and CDR2 FQGTGA. The CDR3: CASSLGLAGEMGDTQYF. For the CDR3, the DNA is TGTGCCAGCAGCTTAGGGCTAGCGGGAGAGATGGGAGATACGCAGTATTTT.

The rearrangement joins TRBV14 to TRBJ2-2; D perhaps matches TRBD2 (7 bases). This CDR3 is 15 amino acids long. Trimming cost V 4 bases and J 6 bases, with 15 bases left between them. CDR1 and CDR2 from the germline V gene are SGHDN and FVKESK. CDR3 nucleotides: TGTGCCAGCAGCCCCTCTGGGGGGGCCCCCGGGGAGCTGTTTTTT. It specifies CASSPSGGAPGELFF.

This clone showed up just a few times. V and J are TRBV2 and TRBJ2-1, with TRBD2 matching over 14 bases. Germline CDR1 SNHLY, CDR2 FYNNEI. CDR3 length equals 20 residues. V was pared by 4 bases and J by 6 bases, with 17 bases of the junction left unmatched. The CDR3: CASSVMSRGLAGVRANEQFF. The CDR3 DNA follows: TGTGCCAGCAGTGTAATGAGCAGGGGACTAGCGGGAGTTCGTGCCAATGAGCAGTTCTTC.

Many counts were recorded for this clone. Other DNA sequences in the same sample also yield this CDR3. The chain uses TRBV20-1 and TRBJ2-1; D ambiguous. Trimming removed 0 bases at V and 6 bases at J, with 0 bases between. The V gene's germline CDR1 is DFQATT and CDR2 SNEGSKA (reference sequence). The CDR3 has 10 amino acids. In DNA form, the CDR3 reads TGCAGTGCTAGAGACAATGAGCAGTTCTTC. It is translated as CSARDNEQFF.

This chain uses TRBV6-5 with TRBJ2-7, with TRBD1 identical over 10 bases. The CDR3 extends over 15 amino acids. V was pared by 6 bases and J by 5 bases, with 10 bases of the junction left unmatched. Germline values: CDR1 MNHEY, CDR2 SVGAGI. The CDR3 region is CASRIDRGRVNEQYF. Written as DNA, the CDR3 is TGTGCCAGCAGGATTGACAGGGGGCGCGTCAACGAGCAGTACTTC.

The sample holds a few counts of this clone. The chain links TRBV18 to TRBJ2-3; TRBD2 matches at 7 bases. J lost 2 bases, V lost 4 bases, and 3 bases had no gene match. The CDR3 consists of 14 residues. Germline loops: CDR1 KGHSH, CDR2 LQKENI. The CDR3 loop reads CASSRRDYTDTQYF. For the CDR3, the DNA is TGTGCCAGCTCACGCCGGGACTACACAGATACGCAGTATTTT.